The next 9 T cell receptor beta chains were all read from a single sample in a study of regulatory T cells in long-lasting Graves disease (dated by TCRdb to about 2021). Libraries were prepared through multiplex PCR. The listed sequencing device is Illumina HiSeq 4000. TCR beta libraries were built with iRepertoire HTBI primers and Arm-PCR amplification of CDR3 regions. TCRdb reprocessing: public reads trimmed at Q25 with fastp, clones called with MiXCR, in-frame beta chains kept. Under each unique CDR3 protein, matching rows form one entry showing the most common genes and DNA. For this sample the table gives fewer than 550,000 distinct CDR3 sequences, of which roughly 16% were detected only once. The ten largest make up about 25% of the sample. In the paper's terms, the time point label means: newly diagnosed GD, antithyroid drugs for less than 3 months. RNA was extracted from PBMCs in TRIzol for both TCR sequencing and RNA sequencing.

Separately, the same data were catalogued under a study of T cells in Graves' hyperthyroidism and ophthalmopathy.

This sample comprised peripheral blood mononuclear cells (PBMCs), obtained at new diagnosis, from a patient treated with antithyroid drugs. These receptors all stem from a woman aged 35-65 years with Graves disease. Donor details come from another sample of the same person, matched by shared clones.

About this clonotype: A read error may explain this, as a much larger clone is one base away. The CDR3, as DNA: TGTGTCAGCAGTTTACCGACAGGGAGGACCTACGAGCAGTACTTC. It encodes CVSSLPTGRTYEQYF. The chain recombines TRBV28 with TRBJ2-7; maybe TRBD1 (7 bases). The germline V gene has CDR1 MDHEN and CDR2 SYDVKM. CDR3 length: 15 residues.

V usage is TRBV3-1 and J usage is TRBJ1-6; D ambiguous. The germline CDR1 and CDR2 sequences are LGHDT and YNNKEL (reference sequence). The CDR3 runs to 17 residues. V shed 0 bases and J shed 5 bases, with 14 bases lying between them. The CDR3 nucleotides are TGTGCCAGCAGCCAAGATCTGGGAGGTATTGATAATTCACCCCTCCACTTT. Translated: CASSQDLGGIDNSPLHF.

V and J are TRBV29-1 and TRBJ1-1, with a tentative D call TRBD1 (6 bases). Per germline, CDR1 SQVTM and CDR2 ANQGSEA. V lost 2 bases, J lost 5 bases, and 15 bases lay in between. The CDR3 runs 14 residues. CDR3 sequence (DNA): TGCAGCGTTGAAATATTACAGGGATGGACTGAAGCTTTCTTT. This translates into CSVEILQGWTEAFF. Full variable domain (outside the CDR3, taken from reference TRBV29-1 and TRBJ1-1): SAVISQKPSRDICQRGTSLTIQCQVDSQVTMMFWYRQQPGQSLTLIATANQGSEATYESGFVIDKFPISRPNLTFSTLTVSNMSPEDSSIYLCSVEILQGWTEAFFGQGTRLTVV.

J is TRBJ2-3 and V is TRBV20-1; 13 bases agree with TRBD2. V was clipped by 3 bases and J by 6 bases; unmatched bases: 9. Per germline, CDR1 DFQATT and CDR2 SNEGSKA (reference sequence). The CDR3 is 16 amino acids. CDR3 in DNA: TGCAGTGCTAGTAGGACTAGCGGGGGTAGTATGGATACGCAGTATTTT. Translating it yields CSASRTSGGSMDTQYF.

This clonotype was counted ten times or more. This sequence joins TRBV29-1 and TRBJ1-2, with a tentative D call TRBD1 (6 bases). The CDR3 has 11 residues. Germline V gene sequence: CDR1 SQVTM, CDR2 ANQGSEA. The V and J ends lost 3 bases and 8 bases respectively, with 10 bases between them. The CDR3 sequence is CSVEWGHGYTF. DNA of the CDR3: TGCAGCGTTGAGTGGGGGCACGGCTACACCTTC. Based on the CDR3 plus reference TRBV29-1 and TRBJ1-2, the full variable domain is SAVISQKPSRDICQRGTSLTIQCQVDSQVTMMFWYRQQPGQSLTLIATANQGSEATYESGFVIDKFPISRPNLTFSTLTVSNMSPEDSSIYLCSVEWGHGYTFGSGTRLTVV.

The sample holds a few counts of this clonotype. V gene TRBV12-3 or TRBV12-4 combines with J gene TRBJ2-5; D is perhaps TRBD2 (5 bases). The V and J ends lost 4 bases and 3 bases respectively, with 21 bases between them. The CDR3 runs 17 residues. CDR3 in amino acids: CASSSLTKTTHKETQYF. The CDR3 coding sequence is TGTGCCAGCAGTTCCCTGACTAAGACCACCCATAAAGAGACCCAGTACTTC.

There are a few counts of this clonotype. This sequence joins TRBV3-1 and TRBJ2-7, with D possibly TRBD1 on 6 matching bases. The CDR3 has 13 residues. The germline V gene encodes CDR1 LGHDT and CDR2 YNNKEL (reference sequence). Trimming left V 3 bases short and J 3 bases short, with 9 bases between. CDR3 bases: TGTGCCAGCAGCCAGGACAGTGACTACGAGCAGTACTTC. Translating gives CASSQDSDYEQYF.

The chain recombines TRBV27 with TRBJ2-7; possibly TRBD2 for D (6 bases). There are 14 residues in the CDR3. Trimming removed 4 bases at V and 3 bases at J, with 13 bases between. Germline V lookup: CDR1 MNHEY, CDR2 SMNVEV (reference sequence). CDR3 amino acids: CASSSGTVYYEQYF. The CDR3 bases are TGTGCCAGCAGTTCCGGGACTGTTTACTACGAGCAGTACTTC.

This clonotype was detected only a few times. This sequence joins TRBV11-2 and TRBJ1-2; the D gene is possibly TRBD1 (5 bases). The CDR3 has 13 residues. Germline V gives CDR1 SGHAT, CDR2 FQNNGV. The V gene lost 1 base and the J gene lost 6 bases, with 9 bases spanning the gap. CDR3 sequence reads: CASSLVQGDGYTF. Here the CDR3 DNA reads TGTGCCAGCAGCTTAGTGCAGGGAGATGGCTACACCTTC.